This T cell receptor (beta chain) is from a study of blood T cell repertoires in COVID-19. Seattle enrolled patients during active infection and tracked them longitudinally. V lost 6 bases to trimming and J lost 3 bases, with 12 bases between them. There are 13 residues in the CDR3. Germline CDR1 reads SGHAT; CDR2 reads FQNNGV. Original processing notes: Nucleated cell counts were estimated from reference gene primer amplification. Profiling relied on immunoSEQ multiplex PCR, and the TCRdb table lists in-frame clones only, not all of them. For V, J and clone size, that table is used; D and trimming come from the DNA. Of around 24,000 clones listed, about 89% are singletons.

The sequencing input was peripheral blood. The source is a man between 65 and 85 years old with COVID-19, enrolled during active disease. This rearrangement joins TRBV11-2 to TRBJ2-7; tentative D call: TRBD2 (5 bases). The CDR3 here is CASSPGVNYEQYF. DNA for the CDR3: TGTGCCAGCAGTCCCGGGGTTAACTACGAGCAGTACTTC.